This paragraph reports one T cell receptor beta chain. Its antigen remains unidentified. Base qualities are missing; no much larger clone stands one base away. This record belongs to a study of blood T cell repertoires in COVID-19 (dated by TCRdb to the early 2020s). Looking at the study overall: Collaborator samples came from the United States, Italy and Spain and covered acute and convalescent phases of COVID-19. A freely available public database, intended as a resource for researchers studying the immune response to SARS-CoV-2, is where the repertoires were released. Sample metadata almost always included a de-identified subject ID, COVID-19 status, age in years and sex. The material from the prospective study consisted of cDNA or gDNA derived from T cells, B-cell-depleted T cells, or PBMCs. Samples came from the ongoing ImmuneRACE study (first 160 participants) plus 1,254 subjects from 6 global collaborators. HLA class I and class II types, where available, came from metadata supplied by the sample provider rather than from assay-based typing. Subjects who had been exposed to COVID-19, were actively infected with it, or had recovered from it provided the deeply sampled blood TCRbeta repertoires that made up the dataset.

The germline V gene yields MRHNA for CDR1 and SNTAGT for CDR2. The CDR3 numbers 17 residues from cysteine through phenylalanine. Of all the DNA, just the CDR3 is kept, 51 bases in frame from base 1. Trimming accounts for 0 bases at V and 2 bases at J, while the number of junction bases matched to no gene is 6. Summary of the overall study and its limitations: Clinical and demographic metadata were provided uncurated, with the amount varying by source and participant.

Participants in the prospective study were enrolled through a virtual design, were aged about 18 to 100 years, and lived in about two dozen United States geographic areas. Cohort assignment in the prospective study relied on participant-reported clinical history from a screening survey and a study questionnaire. In the prospective study, whole blood, serum and a nasopharyngeal or oropharyngeal swab were collected from each participant by mobile phlebotomists. Participants in the prospective study had the option to provide additional blood draws and questionnaires over a roughly 2-month period. Before DNA extraction, blood samples from the prospective study were shipped at room temperature or frozen. TCRbeta CDR3 regions were amplified from genomic DNA by means of the immunoSEQ Assay, a bias-controlled multiplex PCR. The original methods were these. The number of nucleated cells in each sample was estimated by amplification of reference gene primers within the assay. To quantify the absolute abundance of each unique TCRbeta CDR3 rearrangement, sequence reads were collapsed and filtered. For each sample, productive Simpson clonality was calculated as the square root of Simpson's diversity index over productive rearrangements. TCRdb took over this immuneACCESS table, retaining in-frame rearrangements with V and J assigned. Such tables are incomplete; in checked studies, under half of the missing clones stem from an unresolved V gene, and the remainder is unexplained. The DNA gave D and trimming, while V, J and clone size come from that table. For this sample the table gives fewer than 250,000 clones, of which almost 85% were detected only once. The leading ten clones occupy about 9.3% of the sample.

Material: PBMCs or T cells enriched from blood (not recorded which). The source is a woman between 45 and 65 years old with acute COVID-19. The rearranged segments are TRBV6-4 and TRBJ2-3, with 9 junctional bases fitting TRBD2. The CDR3 region: CASSDSKAGGHTDTQYF. The sequenced DNA is TGTGCCAGCAGTGACTCGAAGGCGGGGGGGCACACAGATACGCAGTATTTT.